The 31 T cell receptor beta chains reported below all come from one sample, sequenced in a study of T cell responses to AZD1222 COVID-19 vaccine. Method: immunoSEQ multiplex PCR; TCRdb's copy keeps in-frame clones and lacks some. The sample has some 120,000 clones; approximately 85% are singletons. Sequenced here: peripheral blood, sampled on day 0 of AZD1222 vaccination. These receptors all stem from an adult in good health.

The J gene is TRBJ1-5, the V gene TRBV5-1; 9 bases align to TRBD1. This CDR3 contains 15 residues. Germline V lookup: CDR1 SGHRS, CDR2 YFSETQ. V was pared by 5 bases and J by 7 bases, with 10 bases of the junction left unmatched. CDR3 in DNA: TGCGCCAGCAGGACCGGGACAGGGTCTAACCAGCCCCAGCATTTT. This encodes CASRTGTGSNQPQHF.

V and J are TRBV18 and TRBJ1-3; perhaps TRBD1 as D (5 bases). Germline V lookup: CDR1 KGHSH, CDR2 LQKENI. CDR3 length: 17 residues. V lost 2 bases to trimming and J lost 0 bases, with 14 bases between them. In DNA, the CDR3 is TGTGCCAGCTCACCAAGGGAGGGGATTTTCTCTGGAAACACCATATATTTT. Its translation: CASSPREGIFSGNTIYF.

The chain combines TRBV7-6 with TRBJ1-5; D not certain. Per germline, CDR1 SGHVS and CDR2 FNYEAQ. The CDR3 totals 13 residues. V gave up 4 bases and J gave up 4 bases, with 8 bases separating them. The CDR3 here is CASSSQENQPQHF. The DNA of the CDR3 is TGTGCCAGCAGCTCCCAGGAAAATCAGCCCCAGCATTTT.

V gene TRBV5-4 combines with J gene TRBJ1-2; possible D gene TRBD1, 5 bases. This CDR3 has 15 amino acids. The germline CDR1 and CDR2 sequences are SGHNT and YYREEE (reference sequence). The V gene lost 4 bases and the J gene lost 8 bases, with 21 bases spanning the gap. CDR3 nucleotides: TGTGCCAGCAGCCGTTCTGGTCAGGGACCGCGAGGCTACACCTTC. Amino acids: CASSRSGQGPRGYTF.

CDR3 in amino acids: CASSPPQWGSSYNEQFF. Written as DNA, the CDR3 is TGTGCCAGCAGCCCCCCCCAGTGGGGAAGCTCCTACAATGAGCAGTTCTTC. This rearrangement joins TRBV11-2 to TRBJ2-1, with D uncertain. The CDR3 extends over 17 amino acids. From germline, CDR1 is SGHAT and CDR2 FQNNGV. Trimming stripped 5 bases from V and 0 bases from J, with 17 bases between. The full variable domain, its missing parts supplied by reference TRBV11-2 and TRBJ2-1, is EAGVAQSPRYKIIEKRQSVAFWCNPISGHATLYWYQQILGQGPKLLIQFQNNGVVDDSQLPKDRFSAERLKGVDSTLKIQPAKLEDSAVYLCASSPPQWGSSYNEQFFGPGTRLTVL.

CDR3: CASNRGYTF. The CDR3 DNA reads TGTGCCAGCAATCGGGGCTACACCTTC. The J gene is TRBJ1-2, the V gene TRBV2; D is undetermined. Trimming cost V 7 bases and J 8 bases, with 5 bases left between them. Germline values: CDR1 SNHLY, CDR2 FYNNEI. The CDR3 runs 9 residues.

The chain links TRBV28 to TRBJ1-5; D is unresolved. Germline V CDR1 and CDR2: MDHEN, SYDVKM. Trimming pared 1 base from V and 2 bases from J, leaving 12 bases between. The CDR3 consists of 16 residues. As DNA, the CDR3 is TGTGCCAGCAGTTTATTTGGGAAGGGAGGCAATCAGCCCCAGCATTTT. Translated, it gives CASSLFGKGGNQPQHF. Based on the CDR3 plus reference TRBV28 and TRBJ1-5, the full variable domain is DVKVTQSSRYLVKRTGEKVFLECVQDMDHENMFWYRQDPGLGLRLIYFSYDVKMKEKGDIPEGYSVSREKKERFSLILESASTNQTSMYLCASSLFGKGGNQPQHFGDGTRLSIL.

The J gene is TRBJ2-6, the V gene TRBV7-3; D might be TRBD2 (6 bases). This CDR3 is built from 15 residues. The V end was cut by 5 bases, the J end by 0 bases, with 8 bases between. CDR1 is SGHTA and CDR2 is FQGTGA in the germline V gene. The CDR3: CASSHGGSGANVLTF. CDR3 coding DNA: TGTGCCAGCAGCCACGGGGGCTCTGGGGCCAACGTCCTGACTTTC. The variable domain in full, with the rest retrieved from reference TRBV7-3 and TRBJ2-6, is GAGVSQTPSNKVTEKGKYVELRCDPISGHTALYWYRQSLGQGPEFLIYFQGTGAADDSGLPNDRFFAVRPEGSVSTLKIQRTERGDSAVYLCASSHGGSGANVLTFGAGSRLTVL.

This chain uses TRBV7-2 with TRBJ2-1, with 8 bases lining up with TRBD2. Trimming cost V 4 bases and J 3 bases; bases outside gene matches: 5. Per the germline V gene, CDR1 is SGHTA and CDR2 is FQGNSA. The CDR3 totals 15 residues. The CDR3 spells CASSSVAGFYNEQFF. Written as DNA, the CDR3 is TGTGCCAGCAGCTCGGTAGCGGGGTTCTACAATGAGCAGTTCTTC.

The sample holds a few counts of this clone. This sample also contains other DNA sequences that code for the same CDR3. V is TRBV5-5 and J is TRBJ1-4, with D hard to call. CDR1 and CDR2 from the germline V gene are SGHKS and YYEKEE (reference sequence). The CDR3 totals 16 residues. Trimming cost V 4 bases and J 0 bases, with 13 bases left between them. The CDR3 loop is CASSRTLPATNEKLFF. CDR3 DNA: TGTGCCAGCAGCCGGACTCTCCCTGCAACTAATGAAAAACTGTTTTTT.

This clone is medium-sized by share. V is TRBV9 and J is TRBJ1-2; D call uncertain. Germline CDR1 SGDLS, CDR2 YYNGEE. This CDR3 region has 15 residues. Trimming shortened V by 0 bases and J by 0 bases, and 9 bases separated the two germline ends. Here the CDR3 DNA reads TGTGCCAGCAGCGTAGGCCTGGCGACTAACTATGGCTACACCTTC. The encoded protein is CASSVGLATNYGYTF.

The chain couples TRBV4-1 to TRBJ2-7; 8 bases match TRBD1. Per germline, CDR1 MGHRA and CDR2 YSYEKL. The CDR3 has 16 amino acids. V was clipped by 2 bases and J by 7 bases; unmatched bases: 13. The CDR3 bases are TGCGCCAGCAGCCAAATGTCCTGGACAGGGACGAGAGAGCAGTACTTC. Amino acids: CASSQMSWTGTREQYF.

This chain joins TRBV5-6 and TRBJ1-1; D possibly corresponds to TRBD1 (6 bases). V lost 2 bases, J lost 3 bases, and 14 bases lay in between. CDR3 length: 15 residues. Germline-derived CDR1 and CDR2 are SGHDT and YYEEEE. CDR3 in amino acids: CASSFRPQGYTEAFF. As DNA, the CDR3 is TGTGCCAGCAGCTTTCGCCCGCAGGGGTACACTGAAGCTTTCTTT.

The V gene is TRBV9, the J gene TRBJ1-1; D remains ambiguous. With 4 bases removed from V and 2 bases from J, the gap between germline ends came to 9 bases. This CDR3 spans 13 amino acids. Germline V gene sequence: CDR1 SGDLS, CDR2 YYNGEE. The CDR3 reads CASSLQVNTEAFF. CDR3 sequence (DNA): TGTGCCAGCAGCCTACAAGTTAACACTGAAGCTTTCTTT.

The chain recombines TRBV24-1 with TRBJ2-2, with a possible D match to TRBD1 (8 bases). The CDR3 length is 13 residues. Trimming pared 8 bases from V and 11 bases from J, leaving 17 bases between. Germline CDR1 reads KGHDR; CDR2 reads SFDVKD. CDR3 nucleotides: TGTGCCACCACGGGGGGACAGGCGAGCGAGCTGTTTTTT. It translates to CATTGGQASELFF.

The V and J genes are TRBV11-3 and TRBJ2-1; tentatively, D is TRBD2 (6 bases). Germline V gene sequence: CDR1 SGHNT, CDR2 YENEEA. CDR3 length: 14 amino acids. V lost 5 bases to trimming and J lost 4 bases, with 12 bases between them. CDR3 protein: CASSLSSEYNEQFF. The CDR3 DNA reads as TGTGCCAGCAGCCTATCTAGCGAGTACAATGAGCAGTTCTTC.

The rearrangement uses TRBV19 and TRBJ1-5, with D hard to call. V was shortened by 8 bases and J by 2 bases, with 19 bases between the two germline ends. Looked up from germline, CDR1 is LNHDA and CDR2 is SQIVND (reference sequence). The CDR3 totals 16 residues. CDR3 bases: TGTGCCAGTTTCTGGAACTGTAGGACGGGCAATCAGCCCCAGCATTTT. As protein: CASFWNCRTGNQPQHF.

This clone appeared a single time. V gene TRBV7-6 combines with J gene TRBJ2-1, with 10 bases aligning to TRBD2. This CDR3 contains 17 residues. J was trimmed by 3 bases and V by 3 bases; bases with no gene match: 8. Germline V gene sequence: CDR1 SGHVS, CDR2 FNYEAQ. CDR3 residues: CASSFINLAGDYNEQFF. The CDR3 DNA is TGTGCCAGCAGCTTTATTAACCTAGCGGGAGACTACAATGAGCAGTTCTTC.

The chain links TRBV6-6 to TRBJ1-3; D is possibly TRBD1 (5 bases). This CDR3 comprises 14 residues. The ends were cut back, 11 bases at V and 0 bases at J, with 14 bases in the middle. The V gene's germline CDR1 is MNHNY and CDR2 SVGAGI (reference sequence). Here the CDR3 reads CASRGGSSGNTIYF. The CDR3 region has the DNA TGTGCCTCGCGGGGCGGTAGCTCTGGAAACACCATATATTTT.

The V gene is TRBV5-4, the J gene TRBJ2-2; TRBD1 aligns across 11 bases. Germline V gives CDR1 SGHNT, CDR2 YYREEE (reference sequence). The CDR3 has 17 residues. The V gene end was trimmed by 0 bases and the J gene end by 7 bases; junction bases not matched to a gene: 8. For the CDR3, the DNA is TGTGCCAGCAGCTTGGTGCGGGACAGGGGGTATAACGGGGAGCTGTTTTTT. Translation gives CASSLVRDRGYNGELFF. Using reference TRBV5-4 and TRBJ2-2 for the parts outside the CDR3, the full variable domain is ETGVTQSPTHLIKTRGQQVTLRCSSQSGHNTVSWYQQALGQGPQFIFQYYREEENGRGNFPPRFSGLQFPNYSSELNVNALELDDSALYLCASSLVRDRGYNGELFFGEGSRLTVL.

This chain connects TRBV6-5 to TRBJ2-7; no reliable D call. CDR1 MNHEY and CDR2 SVGAGI come from the germline V gene. The length of the CDR3 is 11 residues. Trimming shortened V by 6 bases and J by 3 bases, and 6 bases separated the two germline ends. The DNA of the CDR3 is TGTGCCAGCAGCGAGTTCTACGAGCAGTACTTC. Translation gives CASSEFYEQYF.

The chain employs TRBV7-2 and TRBJ1-1; D may be TRBD1 (5 bases). This CDR3 contains 16 residues. Germline V CDR1 and CDR2: SGHTA, FQGNSA. Between the trimmed V and J ends, which lost 5 bases and 1 base, there was a span of 17 bases. The CDR3 sequence: CASSPREETGNTEAFF. CDR3 nucleotides: TGTGCCAGCAGCCCCAGGGAGGAAACCGGGAACACTGAAGCTTTCTTT. The entire variable domain, with the rest obtained from reference TRBV7-2 and TRBJ1-1, is as follows: GAGVSQSPSNKVTEKGKDVELRCDPISGHTALYWYRQSLGQGLEFLIYFQGNSAPDKSGLPSDRFSAERTGGSVSTLTIQRTQQEDSAVYLCASSPREETGNTEAFFGQGTRLTVV.

Worth noting for this clone: At one end, the junction sequence differs from germline, possibly due to a read error. The chain links TRBV7-9 to TRBJ2-4; TRBD2 is a possible D gene (6 bases). The CDR3 runs 15 residues. In germline, CDR1 is SEHNR, CDR2 FQNEAQ (reference sequence). The CDR3 DNA reads as TGTGCCAGCAGCCTAGCCGGGGGAGCCAAAAACATTCAGTACTTC. As protein: CASSLAGGAKNIQYF.

There are a few counts of this clone. The chain is built from TRBV10-3 and TRBJ2-3; 9 bases line up with TRBD2. The ends lost 5 bases at V and 5 bases at J; junction bases unmatched: 8. Germline values: CDR1 ENHRY, CDR2 SYGVKD. The CDR3 runs to 15 residues. This CDR3 is CAISHSGGFVDTQYF. In DNA, the CDR3 is TGTGCCATCAGTCATAGCGGGGGTTTTGTAGATACGCAGTATTTT.

The J gene is TRBJ1-4, the V gene TRBV5-6; no reliable D call. Looked up from germline, CDR1 is SGHDT and CDR2 is YYEEEE. The CDR3 runs to 17 residues. The V and J ends lost 0 bases and 0 bases respectively, with 12 bases between them. This chain's CDR3 is CASSLVTDPATNEKLFF. The CDR3 nucleotides are TGTGCCAGCAGCTTGGTAACAGACCCTGCAACTAATGAAAAACTGTTTTTT.

The V call is TRBV19, the J call TRBJ2-5, with 11 bases lining up with TRBD2. The CDR3 has 13 residues. Germline V lookup: CDR1 LNHDA, CDR2 SQIVND (reference sequence). J lost 5 bases, V lost 6 bases, and 2 bases had no gene match. The CDR3 loop is CASRTSGAETQYF. The CDR3 DNA sequence: TGTGCCAGTAGGACTAGCGGGGCCGAGACCCAGTACTTC.

This rearrangement joins TRBV3-1 (or the pseudogene TRBV3-2) to TRBJ2-6; no definite D call. There are 18 residues in the CDR3. Trimming left V 6 bases short and J 1 base short, with 19 bases between. CDR1 is LGHDT, CDR2 YNNKEL, per germline (reference sequence). The CDR3 spells CASSLSGFTVSGANVLTF. DNA for the CDR3: TGTGCCAGCAGTCTGTCCGGCTTTACCGTTTCTGGGGCCAACGTCCTGACTTTC.

This chain connects TRBV3-1 (or the pseudogene TRBV3-2) to TRBJ2-2, with D possibly being TRBD1 (5 bases). CDR1 is LGHDT, CDR2 YNNKEL, per germline (reference sequence). Trimming removed 0 bases from V and 2 bases from J, with 7 bases in between. The CDR3 is 15 amino acids. The DNA for the CDR3 is TGTGCCAGCAGCCAAGAGGACACCAACACCGGGGAGCTGTTTTTT. It encodes CASSQEDTNTGELFF.

This chain links TRBV5-1 with TRBJ2-1, with TRBD2 matching 13 bases. CDR3 length equals 17 residues. V dropped 0 bases and J dropped 4; count of bases not matched to a gene: 4. Germline values: CDR1 SGHRS, CDR2 YFSETQ. CDR3 bases: TGCGCCAGCAGCTTGGAAGGGACTAGCGGGATATACAATGAGCAGTTCTTC. Amino acids: CASSLEGTSGIYNEQFF.

The chain's CDR3 is CASSIQGAMEGYTF. The CDR3 region has the DNA TGTGCCAGTAGTATCCAGGGGGCCATGGAGGGCTACACCTTC. This chain links TRBV19 with TRBJ1-2; 8 bases line up with TRBD1. The length of the CDR3 is 14 residues. Losses at the gene ends were 3 bases for V and 8 bases for J; bases not matched to a gene: 8. Germline V gene sequence: CDR1 LNHDA, CDR2 SQIVND (reference sequence).

This chain uses TRBV29-1 with TRBJ1-1; 7 bases are shared with TRBD1. CDR1 is SQVTM and CDR2 is ANQGSEA in the germline V gene. The CDR3 covers 13 residues. Unmatched junction bases numbered 7, after V lost 6 bases and J lost 3 bases. The CDR3 nucleotides are TGCAGCGTGGCCAGGGGGAGGGACACTGAAGCTTTCTTT. Its translation: CSVARGRDTEAFF.